This T cell receptor (beta chain) was captured by sequencing in a study of T cells after yellow fever vaccination. A few counts support this clonotype. In TCRdb, the 5' RACE reads were re-called with MiXCR into one record per CDR3 protein. Of about 170,000 distinct CDR3 sequences in the sample, about 11% are singletons; the top ten hold just over 35%. The sequence was collected from a young man who received the YFV17D yellow fever vaccine. This material consisted of CD8+ T cells sorted from PBMCs, taken 15 days after the yellow fever booster vaccination.

As DNA, the CDR3 is TGCGCCAGCGGCACCGGGACTCTCTCCTACGAGCAGTACTTC. Its protein is CASGTGTLSYEQYF. The rearrangement joins TRBV5-1 to TRBJ2-7, with D possibly being TRBD2 (6 bases). Germline V gene lookup returns CDR1 SGHRS and CDR2 YFSETQ. With 7 bases removed from V and 0 bases from J, the gap between germline ends came to 14 bases. This CDR3 is built from 14 residues.